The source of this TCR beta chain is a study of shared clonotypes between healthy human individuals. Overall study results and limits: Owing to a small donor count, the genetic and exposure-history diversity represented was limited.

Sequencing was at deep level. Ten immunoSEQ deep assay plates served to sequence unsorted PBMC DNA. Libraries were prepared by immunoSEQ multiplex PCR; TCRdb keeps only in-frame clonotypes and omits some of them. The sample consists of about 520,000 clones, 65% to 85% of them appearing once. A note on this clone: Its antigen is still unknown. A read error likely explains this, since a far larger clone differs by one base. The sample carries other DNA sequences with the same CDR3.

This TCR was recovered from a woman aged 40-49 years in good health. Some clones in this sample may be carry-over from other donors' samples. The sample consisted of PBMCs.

CDR3 protein: CASSDLSGHNAGELFF. The CDR3 DNA reads as TGTGCCAGCAGTGATTTATCAGGACACAACGCCGGGGAGCTGTTTTTT. This chain uses TRBV25-1 with TRBJ2-2; TRBD1 might be the D (5 bases). The CDR3 is 16 amino acids. Between the trimmed V and J ends, which lost 3 bases and 6 bases, there was a span of 17 bases. Germline loops: CDR1 MGHDK, CDR2 SYGVNS.